A single T cell receptor beta chain is shown here with its context. Its antigen is not identified. V was clipped by 3 bases and J by 5 bases, with 16 bases between them. CDR3 length equals 16 residues. The V gene's germline CDR1 is MGHRA and CDR2 YSYEKL. The data were produced by immunoSEQ multiplex PCR, yet TCRdb's version contains in-frame clones alone and is incomplete. Of fewer than 100,000 clones in the sample, around 84% were seen once. This sample was included in a study of cytotoxic CD8 clonotypes in ibrutinib-treated CLL. Points from the study as a whole: Public clonotypes (which were uncommon) either contracted or remained stable on treatment.

The source material was PBMCs, sampled before ibrutinib treatment. The chain has TRBV4-1 and TRBJ2-2, with D tentatively TRBD1 (5 bases). The TCR originated in a human donor with chronic lymphocytic leukemia. The CDR3 DNA sequence: TGCGCCAGCAGCCAGGAAAGGGGTCAGGGTACCGGGGAGCTGTTTTTT. This gives the protein CASSQERGQGTGELFF.